A single sample is the source of the 19 T cell receptor beta chains below, sequenced in a study of blood T cells in healthy people across ages. Next came a second PCR, run for about 6 to 11 cycles, which used a sample-barcoded 5' primer along with a J-beta primer mix. TCRdb analysed the 5' RACE reads with MiXCR anew, one entry per CDR3 protein. This sample carries roughly 1.9 million distinct CDR3 sequences, 30% to 40% of them seen once, and the ten largest clones take around 23%. Material: blood. The receptors originated from a human donor in good health.

This clonotype was counted only a few times. The chain links TRBV7-2 to TRBJ1-2, with a possible D match to TRBD1 (5 bases). Trimming pared 6 bases from V and 7 bases from J, leaving 18 bases between. The CDR3 consists of 14 residues. Germline lookup yields CDR1 SGHTA and CDR2 FQGNSA. CDR3 coding DNA: TGTGCCAGCAGGCCCTCCGGGGGTTTCGCTGGCTACACCTTC. It translates to CASRPSGGFAGYTF.

The chain recombines TRBV5-6 with TRBJ2-5; perhaps TRBD2 as D (7 bases). The CDR3 contains 17 residues. Germline values: CDR1 SGHDT, CDR2 YYEEEE. Trimming removed 2 bases from V and 5 bases from J, with 22 bases in between. Written as DNA, the CDR3 is TGTGCCAGCAGCTTCCTAGGGGGGGGAGCCTATTTCGAGACCCAGTACTTC. Residues: CASSFLGGGAYFETQYF.

Only a few counts were recorded for this clonotype. The V gene is TRBV29-1, the J gene TRBJ2-5; no firm D call. Per the germline V gene, CDR1 is SQVTM and CDR2 is ANQGSEA. The CDR3 totals 13 residues. Trimming shortened V by 1 base and J by 3 bases, and 9 bases separated the two germline ends. Here the CDR3 reads CSVEGLMEETQYF. CDR3 bases: TGCAGCGTTGAAGGATTAATGGAAGAGACCCAGTACTTC.

A few counts support this clonotype. This chain uses TRBV7-2 with TRBJ2-3; 7 bases line up with TRBD2. Germline V gives CDR1 SGHTA, CDR2 FQGNSA. The CDR3 is made up of 15 amino acids. The V and J ends lost 5 bases and 2 bases, in that order; junction bases with no gene match: 7. The CDR3 sequence: CASSSGDSTTDTQYF. DNA of the CDR3: TGTGCCAGCAGCAGCGGGGACTCCACCACAGATACGCAGTATTTT.

This clonotype showed up just a few times. This chain links TRBV2 with TRBJ1-6; D call uncertain. Trimming took 2 bases from V and 7 from J, leaving 6 bases between them. CDR3 size: 13 residues. Germline V gene data show CDR1 as SNHLY and CDR2 as FYNNEI. The CDR3 coding sequence is TGTGCCAGCAGTGAACTTGGGAATTCACCCCTCCACTTT. It specifies CASSELGNSPLHF.

Of note for this clonotype: A read error may produce the germline difference seen at one junction end. This sequence joins TRBV7-2 and TRBJ2-7, with unresolved D. The CDR3 consists of 14 residues. Germline V lookup: CDR1 SGHTA, CDR2 FQGNSA. The CDR3 DNA reads as TGTGCCAACAGCTCCCATACTTCCTTCGACGAGCAGTACTTC. Translating it yields CANSSHTSFDEQYF. The whole variable domain, remainder taken from reference TRBV7-2 and TRBJ2-7, is GAGVSQSPSNKVTEKGKDVELRCDPISGHTALYWYRQSLGQGLEFLIYFQGNSAPDKSGLPSDRFSAERTGGSVSTLTIQRTQQEDSAVYLCANSSHTSFDEQYFGPGTRLTVT.

V and J are TRBV20-1 and TRBJ2-1, with unresolved D. Germline-derived CDR1 and CDR2 are DFQATT and SNEGSKA (reference sequence). V was shortened by 0 bases and J by 4 bases, with 13 bases between the two germline ends. CDR3 length: 15 residues. CDR3 bases: TGCAGTGCTAGAGATCCCCTGGGCGCATACAATGAGCAGTTCTTC. Its translation is CSARDPLGAYNEQFF.

The CDR3 region is CSARGWPRTGRNSPLHF. The DNA for the CDR3 is TGCAGTGCTAGGGGGTGGCCAAGGACAGGGCGGAATTCACCCCTCCACTTT. The V gene is TRBV20-1, the J gene TRBJ1-6, with 8 bases that match TRBD1. This CDR3 contains 17 residues. Germline CDR1 DFQATT, CDR2 SNEGSKA (reference sequence). V dropped 3 bases and J dropped 7; count of bases not matched to a gene: 14.

V and J are TRBV15 and TRBJ1-1; tentatively, D is TRBD1 (5 bases). Trimming removed 0 bases at V and 1 base at J, with 6 bases between. Germline-derived CDR1 and CDR2 are LNHNV and YYDKDF (reference sequence). The CDR3 is 14 residues long. The CDR3 spells CATSRDGTNTEAFF. CDR3 nucleotides: TGTGCCACCAGCAGAGATGGGACGAACACTGAAGCTTTCTTT.

This clonotype was seen only once. At one end the junction does not follow the germline gene, possibly because of a read error. The rearrangement uses TRBV7-2 and TRBJ1-2, with D perhaps matching TRBD1 (5 bases). Germline V gives CDR1 SGHTA, CDR2 FQGNSA. This CDR3 has 13 residues. DNA of the CDR3: TGTGCCGGCAGCCCGGGACTCCTGTGGGGCTACACCTTC. Its protein product is CAGSPGLLWGYTF.

In this sample, this clonotype turned up many times. The V and J genes are TRBV20-1 and TRBJ2-1; possibly TRBD2 for D (6 bases). The germline V gene has CDR1 DFQATT and CDR2 SNEGSKA (reference sequence). This CDR3 comprises 14 residues. V was cut by 4 bases and J by 1 base, with 11 bases left in between. CDR3 sequence (DNA): TGCAGTGCTACGGGCGGAGGGTCCTACAATGAGCAGTTCTTC. It yields the protein CSATGGGSYNEQFF.

The V and J genes are TRBV20-1 and TRBJ1-5; perhaps TRBD1 as D (6 bases). V shed 2 bases and J shed 3 bases, with 23 bases lying between them. This CDR3 spans 18 amino acids. Germline V gene lookup returns CDR1 DFQATT and CDR2 SNEGSKA (reference sequence). The CDR3 region is CSARRGAANWELNQPQHF. The CDR3 bases are TGCAGTGCTAGAAGGGGGGCCGCGAATTGGGAACTCAATCAGCCCCAGCATTTT.

This chain uses TRBV20-1 with TRBJ1-4; D is unclear. Germline assignment: CDR1 DFQATT and CDR2 SNEGSKA (reference sequence). The CDR3 is made up of 12 amino acids. The germline V and J ends were trimmed by 3 bases and 5 bases, with 7 bases remaining between them. As DNA, the CDR3 is TGCAGTGCTAGTATGCGGAATGAAAAACTGTTTTTT. Translating it yields CSASMRNEKLFF.

The chain uses TRBV12-3 or TRBV12-4 and TRBJ2-3; no reliable D call. This CDR3 spans 14 amino acids. Deletions cut 7 bases from V and 7 bases from J, with 18 bases between. Written as DNA, the CDR3 is TGTGCCAGCACCCAGACACCGAACCCCCATACGCAGTATTTT. Translation: CASTQTPNPHTQYF.

The chain carries TRBV5-1 and TRBJ1-4, with no clear D. Trimming removed 0 bases from V and 4 bases from J, with 10 bases in between. CDR1 and CDR2 from the germline V gene are SGHRS and YFSETQ. This CDR3 is built from 15 residues. The CDR3 DNA is TGCGCCAGCAGCTTGGCCTCGGGTTATAATGAAAAACTGTTTTTT. Amino acid sequence: CASSLASGYNEKLFF.

V is TRBV2 and J is TRBJ1-5; D ambiguous. CDR3 length: 12 residues. V was pared by 0 bases and J by 11 bases, with 8 bases between. Per the germline V gene, CDR1 is SNHLY and CDR2 is FYNNEI. The CDR3 DNA reads TGTGCCAGCAGTGAAGCGCACGATACCCAGCATTTT. This sequence encodes CASSEAHDTQHF.

This chain connects TRBV7-2 to TRBJ1-5; weak D call: TRBD1 (6 bases). This CDR3 comprises 15 residues. V lost 3 bases and J lost 5, with 14 bases in between. Germline lookup yields CDR1 SGHTA and CDR2 FQGNSA. This CDR3 is CASSLARGYDQPQHF. As DNA, the CDR3 is TGTGCCAGCAGCTTGGCCAGGGGCTACGATCAGCCCCAGCATTTT.

In its sample, this clonotype was seen a few times. V is TRBV6-6 and J is TRBJ2-1, with 8 bases fitting TRBD1. V shed 7 bases and J 8 bases; nucleotides not matched to a gene: 10. CDR1 MNHNY and CDR2 SVGAGI come from the germline V gene (reference sequence). This CDR3 has 14 amino acids. The CDR3 DNA sequence: TGTGCCAGCACCCCGACAGGGGTCTATGATGAGCAGTTCTTC. Protein product: CASTPTGVYDEQFF.

A remark on this clonotype: The CDR3 does not end in the conserved phenylalanine or tryptophan, so this is likely a read error. V and J are TRBV5-1 and TRBJ2-4; the D is unclear. The CDR3 is 13 amino acids. CDR1 SGHRS and CDR2 YFSETQ come from the germline V gene. CDR3: CASSLTDPNVQYV. The CDR3 DNA follows: TGCGCCAGCAGCTTGACGGACCCAAACGTTCAGTACGTC.